Below are 4 T cell receptor beta chains sequenced from a single sample in a study of blood T cell repertoires in COVID-19. The protocol was immunoSEQ multiplex PCR, while the TCRdb copy is restricted to in-frame clones and leaves out a portion. The sample lists 14,000 or so clones; approximately 80% were seen once. Source material: peripheral blood. The receptors shown here come from a human donor in a cohort sampled during active COVID-19.

The rearrangement uses TRBV7-9 and TRBJ2-1; D is perhaps TRBD2 (5 bases). V lost 2 bases and J 6 bases, leaving 8 bases between the germline ends. Per germline, CDR1 SEHNR and CDR2 FQNEAQ (reference sequence). This CDR3 has 13 residues. CDR3 nucleotides: TGTGCCAGCAGCTTACTAGCTACCAATGAGCAGTTCTTC. As protein: CASSLLATNEQFF.

The V and J genes are TRBV5-1 and TRBJ2-5, with 12 bases identical to TRBD2. Germline values: CDR1 SGHRS, CDR2 YFSETQ. The ends lost 6 bases at V and 4 bases at J; junction bases unmatched: 4. CDR3 length: 14 residues. The CDR3 DNA reads as TGCGCCAGCAATCTGGGACTAGCGGGAGAGACCCAGTACTTC. Its protein is CASNLGLAGETQYF.

The V call is TRBV2, the J call TRBJ2-3, with TRBD2 matching over 8 bases. The CDR3 is 15 amino acids. In germline, CDR1 is SNHLY, CDR2 FYNNEI. Losses at the gene ends were 6 bases for V and 3 bases for J; bases not matched to a gene: 8. This chain's CDR3 is CASRPMGLGTDTQYF. CDR3 DNA: TGTGCCAGCAGGCCGATGGGACTAGGGACAGATACGCAGTATTTT.

V is TRBV12-3 or TRBV12-4 and J is TRBJ2-1; D might be TRBD2 (6 bases). The CDR3 contains 13 residues. V lost 6 bases and J 7 bases, leaving 13 bases between the germline ends. The CDR3 is CASREPGGNEQFF. The CDR3 DNA sequence: TGTGCCAGCAGAGAACCTGGGGGGAATGAGCAGTTCTTC.